In this sample, the clone carrying this T cell receptor (beta chain) turned up once. Sequence at one end of the junction differs from germline and may be a read error. Germline V gives CDR1 SSHAT, CDR2 FNYEAQ (reference sequence). The CDR3 consists of 15 residues. Here immunoSEQ multiplex PCR was the method, and the copy in TCRdb shows in-frame clones only, minus some. The table has 60,000 or so clones, 80% to 95% seen once. The entry originates in a study of T cell changes during pregnancy in multiple sclerosis. This TCR was sampled from a female donor with multiple sclerosis, enrolled in a pregnancy study. The specimen comprised peripheral blood, sampled in the first trimester of pregnancy. The chain combines TRBV7-7 with TRBJ2-7; TRBD2 agrees at 8 bases. Here the CDR3 DNA reads TGTGCTAGCAGCTTAGGCGCGGGGGGAGGGTACGAGCAGTACTTC. Its protein is CASSLGAGGGYEQYF.